This entry is about one T cell receptor (beta chain). The sample comes from a study of shared clonotypes between healthy human individuals. CDR1 and CDR2 from the germline V gene are SGHVS and FNYEAQ. With 3 bases removed from V and 9 bases from J, the gap between germline ends came to 23 bases. This CDR3 is built from 16 residues. Naive-designated CD8 cells lacked CD45RO, were positively enriched for CCR7, and omitted terminally differentiated effector memory CD45RA+ cells. There were no recent acute infections or vaccinations among the donors, who were healthy HIV-negative adults. Sequencing was performed with immunoSEQ multiplex PCR; in TCRdb, only in-frame clones are kept and a portion is missing. The sample consists of some 2,100,000 clones, about 93% of them appearing once.

V usage is TRBV7-6 and J usage is TRBJ2-5; tentative D call: TRBD1 (6 bases). The sequence was obtained from a man between 18 and 29 years old in good health. Some clones in this sample may be carry-over from other donors' samples. The sequenced material came from naive CD8+ T cells from PBMCs. CDR3 region: CASSFLQGEKPGAQYF. The CDR3 bases are TGTGCCAGCAGCTTCTTACAGGGAGAGAAACCCGGGGCCCAGTACTTC. Supplemented by reference TRBV7-6 and TRBJ2-5, the full variable domain reads GAGVSQSPRYKVTKRGQDVALRCDPISGHVSLYWYRQALGQGPEFLTYFNYEAQQDKSGLPNDRFSAERPEGSISTLTIQRTEQRDSAMYRCASSFLQGEKPGAQYFGPGTRLLVL.